Reported below is one T cell receptor (beta chain). This sample stems from a study of blood T cell repertoires in COVID-19. Study summary: Samples taken during acute and convalescent COVID-19 were collected in the United States, Italy and Spain. PBMCs, B-cell-depleted T cells, or T cells were the source of the cDNA or gDNA that made up the material.

Original processing notes: Reference gene primers were amplified, and this amplification served to estimate nucleated cell counts. Some clones are missing from TCRdb's copy, which holds only in-frame ones; the method was immunoSEQ multiplex PCR. Clone size and V and J calls were adopted from that table, with D and trimming inferred from the DNA. The data show approximately 170,000 clones, 87% seen once. The length of the CDR3 is 14 residues. Trimming cost V 1 base and J 4 bases, with 10 bases left between them. Germline V lookup: CDR1 SGHVS, CDR2 FQNEAQ. The chain recombines TRBV7-8 with TRBJ1-2; the D is unclear. This receptor was taken from a young man with active or convalescent COVID-19. Sequencing was carried out using peripheral blood. The CDR3 nucleotides are TGTGCCAGCAGCTTAGAGGCGGGGAGCTATGGCTACACCTTC. It codes for CASSLEAGSYGYTF.